This TCR beta chain was observed in a study of blood T cell repertoires in COVID-19. Repertoires were generated with immunoSEQ multiplex PCR, while TCRdb's copy carries only in-frame clones and drops some. In the table there are more than 200,000 clones, approximately 82% of which are singletons. Germline loops: CDR1 SGHNT, CDR2 YYREEE (reference sequence). V lost 3 bases to trimming and J lost 4 bases; unmatched junction nucleotides: 4. The CDR3 sequence is 14 residues long. The source material was peripheral blood. The genes are TRBV5-4 and TRBJ1-1, with 9 bases lining up with TRBD1. This TCR came from a woman in her 70s with active or convalescent COVID-19. CDR3 residues: CASSSTGGGTEAFF. The CDR3 nucleotides read TGTGCCAGCAGCTCGACAGGGGGTGGCACTGAAGCTTTCTTT.